This T cell receptor beta chain was found in a study of identical twins. This clonotype was detected only a few times. V shed 3 bases, J shed 4 bases, and the junction held 18 bases outside the gene matches. The CDR3 totals 19 residues. The germline V gene encodes CDR1 SGHAT and CDR2 FQNNGV. One entry per CDR3 protein results from TCRdb running MiXCR on the 5' RACE reads. The sample holds about 660,000 distinct CDR3 sequences, over 8.5% seen once. The data were also submitted as part of a second study, on yellow fever vaccine responses in identical twins.

The chain is built from TRBV11-2 and TRBJ2-7, with 10 bases that match TRBD1. This clonotype was obtained from a young woman in good health. Specimen: PBMCs. DNA of the CDR3: TGTGCCAGCAGCTTCCACCGGGACAGGGGAGCAACCTTCAGGTACGAGCAGTACTTC. Its translation: CASSFHRDRGATFRYEQYF.